This is a list of T cell receptor beta chains from one sample in a study of control samples from healthy donors and cancer patients. Clones were sequenced by immunoSEQ multiplex PCR, and TCRdb holds only the in-frame ones, with some missing. The sample has about 210,000 clones. The sample consisted of blood. Source of these receptors: a woman younger than 45 in good health. The CDR3 runs from the conserved cysteine through the conserved F or W. The D gene is left open where the match is weak.

len	v_gene	d_gene	j_gene	CDR3nt	CDR3aa
10	TRBV6-5	-	TRBJ1-4	TGTGCCAGCAGGGATGAAAAACTGTTTTTT	CASRDEKLFF
14	TRBV6-4	-	TRBJ2-2	TGTGCCAGCGCGCCTCCAGGGGAGACCGGGGAGCTGTTTTTT	CASAPPGETGELFF
14	TRBV29-1	-	TRBJ1-1	TGCAGCGTTGCTAGGGCGGCCTTGGCGGCTGAAGCTTTCTTT	CSVARAALAAEAFF
15	TRBV18	TRBD1	TRBJ1-2	TGTGCCAGCTCGCAGGGACAGACCTTAAACTATGGCTACACCTTC	CASSQGQTLNYGYTF
14	TRBV4-1	-	TRBJ1-6	TGCGCCAGCAGCCAAGGGACGAGGGATTCACCCCTCCACTTT	CASSQGTRDSPLHF
15	TRBV19	-	TRBJ1-4	TGTGCCAGTAGTATCGGGGCACTTGGCGGAGAAAAACTGTTTTTT	CASSIGALGGEKLFF
15	TRBV6-4	-	TRBJ1-1	TGTGCCAGCAGTGAGGTGGGGCGCAAGGGCGCTGAAGCTTTCTTT	CASSEVGRKGAEAFF
13	TRBV28	-	TRBJ1-5	TGTGCCAGCAGTCACTGGTTTGATCAGCCCCAGCATTTT	CASSHWFDQPQHF
14	TRBV20-1	-	TRBJ1-5	TGCAGTGCTAGTCGCGGTGATGGCAATCAGCCCCAGCATTTT	CSASRGDGNQPQHF
15	TRBV18	-	TRBJ1-3	TGTGCCAGCTCACCATCTTCAGGGTCTGGAAACACCATATATTTT	CASSPSSGSGNTIYF
15	TRBV6-2/TRBV6-3	TRBD1	TRBJ2-5	TGTGCCAGCAGTTCCTACGGACAGGGGCGGGGGACCCAGTACTTC	CASSSYGQGRGTQYF
16	TRBV7-9	TRBD1	TRBJ2-7	TGTGCCAGCAGCCCAACCTACCGGGACAGGGGGTACGAGCAGTACTTC	CASSPTYRDRGYEQYF
13	TRBV7-8	-	TRBJ1-3	TGTGCCAGCAGCTTGCCCTCTGGAAACACCATATATTTT	CASSLPSGNTIYF
13	TRBV19	-	TRBJ2-1	TGTGCCAGTTATGACAGTATCAACAATGAGCAGTTCTTC	CASYDSINNEQFF
14	TRBV3-1/TRBV3-2	-	TRBJ1-2	TGTGCCAGCAGCCAAGGTACAGCAATCTATGGCTACACCTTC	CASSQGTAIYGYTF
19	TRBV5-1	TRBD1	TRBJ1-6	TGCGCCAGCAGCTCACCGGGGGACAGGGGGCAATCTACTAATTCACCCCTCCACTTT	CASSSPGDRGQSTNSPLHF
16	TRBV4-2	-	TRBJ1-3	TGTGCCAGCAGCCCAGTCCTAGACTACTCTGGAAACACCATATATTTT	CASSPVLDYSGNTIYF
13	TRBV5-6	-	TRBJ1-2	TGTGCCAGCAGCTTTAGGTCTAACTATGGCTACACCTTC	CASSFRSNYGYTF
14	TRBV11-2	TRBD1	TRBJ1-1	TGTGCCAGCAGCTCGTTCAGGGGGGGAACTGAAGCTTTCTTT	CASSSFRGGTEAFF
13	TRBV19	-	TRBJ2-7	TGTGCCAGTAGCCCTTTACAGAACTACGAGCAGTACTTC	CASSPLQNYEQYF
10	TRBV20-1	-	TRBJ2-7	TGCAGTGCTGCTACAGCAGAGCAGTACTTC	CSAATAEQYF